These 9 T cell receptor beta chains were sequenced from one sample in a study of regulatory T cells in long-lasting Graves disease. Time point given: newly diagnosed GD, antithyroid drugs for less than 3 months. There was RNA extracted from PBMCs, and the TCR library was made from it. Arm-PCR with iRepertoire HTBI primers amplified the CDR3 regions for these TCR beta libraries. Each CDR3 protein is one row after TCRdb ran MiXCR on the multiplex PCR reads. The table includes 520,000 or so distinct CDR3 sequences, more than 10% detected once. This sample was also put to use in a study of T cells in Graves' hyperthyroidism and ophthalmopathy.

The sample was peripheral blood mononuclear cells (PBMCs), taken at new diagnosis, from a patient treated with antithyroid drugs. The receptors here all came from a woman aged 30 to 39 with Graves disease.

The table lists this clonotype with many counts. This CDR3 is CASSQPAQRRAANYGYTF. In DNA form, the CDR3 reads TGCGCCAGCAGCCAGCCCGCCCAAAGACGGGCAGCTAACTATGGCTACACCTTC. This rearrangement joins TRBV4-1 to TRBJ1-2; unclear D gene. Between the trimmed V and J ends, which lost 3 bases and 0 bases, there was a span of 20 bases. The CDR3 totals 18 residues. The germline gives CDR1 MGHRA, CDR2 YSYEKL.

This clonotype was detected many times. The rearrangement joins TRBV11-3 to TRBJ2-1; 8 nucleotides line up with TRBD2. Germline CDR1 SGHNT, CDR2 YENEEA. The CDR3 contains 14 residues. V was clipped by 3 bases and J by 8 bases; unmatched bases: 6. CDR3 sequence: CASSLVLAADEQFF. For the CDR3, the DNA is TGTGCCAGCAGCTTGGTACTAGCGGCGGATGAGCAGTTCTTC.

This clonotype was found many times. The genes are TRBV28 and TRBJ2-3; D may be TRBD2 (6 bases). The germline V gene has CDR1 MDHEN and CDR2 SYDVKM. This CDR3 is built from 14 residues. V gave up 6 bases and J gave up 2 bases, with 12 bases separating them. CDR3: CASRTGVFTDTQYF. The DNA for the CDR3 is TGTGCCAGCAGGACGGGGGTCTTCACAGATACGCAGTATTTT.

Only a few counts were recorded for this clonotype. This may stem from a read error, because a much larger clone lies one nucleotide away. The V gene is TRBV29-1, the J gene TRBJ2-1; D gene unclear. Germline V gene data show CDR1 as SQVTM and CDR2 as ANQGSEA. The CDR3 extends over 11 amino acids. The CDR3 is CSVEWYNGQFF. The CDR3 nucleotides read TGCAGCGTTGAGTGGTACAATGGGCAGTTCTTC.

The chain combines TRBV7-9 with TRBJ2-3, with D maybe TRBD2 (5 bases). The CDR3 totals 17 residues. Trimming pared 0 bases from V and 0 bases from J, leaving 13 bases between. Germline CDR1 and CDR2: SEHNR and FQNEAQ (reference sequence). Here the CDR3 DNA reads TGTGCCAGCAGCTTAGCCGTCTTGGGCGGGAGCACAGATACGCAGTATTTT. Its protein product is CASSLAVLGGSTDTQYF.

There are many counts of this clonotype. The chain uses TRBV7-9 and TRBJ1-1, with D uncertain. V gave up 2 bases and J gave up 1 base, with 14 bases separating them. This CDR3 is built from 16 residues. Germline loops: CDR1 SEHNR, CDR2 FQNEAQ (reference sequence). This CDR3 reads CASSLSARYSNTEAFF. The CDR3 DNA reads TGTGCCAGCAGCTTAAGCGCCAGGTATTCGAACACTGAAGCTTTCTTT.

This clonotype was detected many times. The chain links TRBV30 to TRBJ1-2; 8 nucleotides align to TRBD1. The CDR3 runs to 13 residues. Per the germline V gene, CDR1 is GTSNPN and CDR2 is SVGIG (reference sequence). The V and J ends lost 8 bases and 5 bases, in that order; junction bases with no gene match: 10. The CDR3 loop is CAIVPQGVYGYTF. CDR3 nucleotides: TGTGCCATAGTACCACAGGGGGTATATGGCTACACCTTC.

V gene TRBV7-9 combines with J gene TRBJ2-3, with D possibly matching TRBD2 (5 bases). The V end was cut by 3 bases, the J end by 3 bases, with 10 bases between. In germline, CDR1 is SEHNR, CDR2 FQNEAQ (reference sequence). This CDR3 contains 14 residues. Here the CDR3 reads CASSFFGGTDTQYF. As DNA, the CDR3 is TGTGCCAGCAGCTTCTTCGGCGGGACAGATACGCAGTATTTT.

This clonotype showed up many times. The chain joins TRBV11-3 to TRBJ1-1; 8 positions agree with TRBD1. This CDR3 has 14 amino acids. The ends lost 5 bases at V and 3 bases at J; junction bases unmatched: 5. CDR1 and CDR2 from the germline V gene are SGHNT and YENEEA. CDR3: CASSPAGGYTEAFF. The CDR3 coding sequence is TGTGCCAGCAGCCCCGCAGGGGGCTACACTGAAGCTTTCTTT.